This T cell receptor (beta chain) comes out of a study of blood T cells in healthy people across ages. Those donating, healthy Caucasian individuals from Russia, were aged about 6 to 90. It was with a sample-barcoded 5' primer and a J-beta primer mix that a second PCR of roughly 7 to 11 cycles was run. Tags on each cDNA molecule came from a template-switch adaptor with 12 random nucleotides. Each single sample gave us at least 3 million CDR3-containing paired-end reads. MiXCR, applied by TCRdb to the 5' RACE reads, yields one record per CDR3 protein. This table has 550,000 to 750,000 distinct CDR3 sequences, roughly 20% appearing once. This clonotype has ten or more counts. Its antigen is still unknown. The CDR3 extends over 13 amino acids. Germline V gene sequence: CDR1 LGHDT, CDR2 YNNKEL (reference sequence). Trimming took 4 bases from V and 5 from J, leaving 8 bases between them. Findings and limits, study-wide: A strong correlation was seen between TCR beta diversity and naive T cell percentage.

Material for sequencing was blood. The receptor comes from a man between 70 and 80 years old in good health. V and J are TRBV3-1 and TRBJ1-4; unclear D gene. The CDR3 region has the DNA TGTGCCAGCAGCCGAATGACCAATGAAAAACTGTTTTTT. As protein: CASSRMTNEKLFF.